The text below deals with one TCR beta chain. Antigen: not known. Vbeta (60) and Jbeta (13) primers were used in the PCR. TCRdb's copy holds only in-frame clones and misses some; the assay was immunoSEQ multiplex PCR. The record lists more than 140,000 clones, of which the ten most abundant hold 2% to 2.5%. This record belongs to a study of cytomegalovirus exposure and HLA in healthy donors. Study at large: T cells numbering some 170 million yielded some 100 million unique TCR beta sequences in an earlier analysis. Study-wide results and caveats: One variant, a missense change in DCLRE1C, was linked in a later analysis to TCR beta V- and J-gene trimming. The only immune exposure information that was available was CMV serostatus.

There are 16 residues in the CDR3. Per the germline V gene, CDR1 is MNHNS and CDR2 is SASEGT. J was trimmed by 4 bases and V by 2 bases; bases with no gene match: 3. The genes are TRBV6-1 and TRBJ2-3; 13 nucleotides agree with TRBD2. Sequencing used PBMCs. This TCR was sampled from a young woman in good health and CMV-seronegative. CDR3 residues: CASSEWTSGSSDTQYF. The CDR3 nucleotides read TGTGCCAGCAGTGAATGGACTAGCGGGAGCTCAGATACGCAGTATTTT.